These 13 T cell receptor beta chains were all obtained from the same sample, sequenced in a study of shared clonotypes between healthy human individuals. Assay: immunoSEQ multiplex PCR; the TCRdb copy retains only in-frame clones and omits some. The data show approximately 2.1 million clones, approximately 95% seen once. What was sequenced was naive CD4+ T cells from PBMCs. Subset given: CD45RA+ positively selected. These receptors all come from a man aged 18-30 years in good health. Some clones in this sample may be carry-over from other donors' samples.

The chain uses TRBV4-2 and TRBJ2-7; D is perhaps TRBD2 (6 bases). The ends were cut back, 4 bases at V and 3 bases at J, with 10 bases in the middle. The CDR3 has 13 amino acids. From germline, CDR1 is LGHNA and CDR2 YNFKEQ. In nucleotides, the CDR3 is TGTGCCAGCAGCCGCACCGGGAGCTACGAGCAGTACTTC. Protein sequence: CASSRTGSYEQYF.

This clone appeared a single time. The chain employs TRBV19 and TRBJ1-2; no clear D gene. The germline gives CDR1 LNHDA, CDR2 SQIVND (reference sequence). The CDR3 runs to 13 residues. Trimming took 1 base from V and 10 from J, leaving 13 bases between them. Here the CDR3 DNA reads TGTGCCAGTAGTATAGGTGTCCGTACCTTCTACACCTTC. This translates into CASSIGVRTFYTF.

The rearrangement links TRBV30 to TRBJ2-3; D unclear. The CDR3 sequence is 13 residues long. The V end was cut by 1 base, the J end by 4 bases, with 9 bases between. Germline V gene lookup returns CDR1 GTSNPN and CDR2 SVGIG (reference sequence). The CDR3 sequence is CAWSDRPADTQYF. For the CDR3, the DNA is TGTGCCTGGAGTGATCGCCCCGCAGATACGCAGTATTTT.

The J gene is TRBJ2-7, the V gene TRBV5-1, with no clear D. Between the trimmed V and J ends, which lost 0 bases and 4 bases, there was a span of 14 bases. Germline V gene lookup returns CDR1 SGHRS and CDR2 YFSETQ. The CDR3 is made up of 15 amino acids. CDR3 region: CASSLALQAPYEQYF. For the CDR3, the DNA is TGCGCCAGCAGCTTGGCCTTGCAGGCCCCATACGAGCAGTACTTC.

The V call is TRBV18, the J call TRBJ2-3; maybe TRBD1 (6 bases). The CDR3 has 15 amino acids. V was pared by 2 bases and J by 3 bases, with 12 bases between. Germline CDR1 is KGHSH and CDR2 is LQKENI. The CDR3 protein is CASSPNRDGTDTQYF. Here the CDR3 DNA reads TGTGCCAGCTCACCAAACAGGGACGGTACAGATACGCAGTATTTT. The entire variable domain, with the rest obtained from reference TRBV18 and TRBJ2-3, is as follows: NAGVMQNPRHLVRRRGQEARLRCSPMKGHSHVYWYRQLPEEGLKFMVYLQKENIIDESGMPKERFSAEFPKEGPSILRIQQVVRGDSAAYFCASSPNRDGTDTQYFGPGTRLTVL.

About this clone itself: This specimen includes other DNA sequences encoding the same CDR3. The chain joins TRBV7-9 to TRBJ2-7; D possibly matches TRBD1 or TRBD2 (5 bases each). CDR3 length: 14 residues. Trimming shortened V by 1 base and J by 0 bases, and 7 bases separated the two germline ends. Germline lookup yields CDR1 SEHNR and CDR2 FQNEAQ (reference sequence). Written as DNA, the CDR3 is TGTGCCAGCAGCTTAGGAGGGGTCTCCTACGAGCAGTACTTC. Translation: CASSLGGVSYEQYF.

This clone appeared a single time. Different DNA sequences within this sample yield the same CDR3. This chain connects TRBV5-1 to TRBJ2-2; 12 nucleotides line up with TRBD2. This CDR3 has 16 residues. The germline V gene has CDR1 SGHRS and CDR2 YFSETQ. The junction had 2 bases not matched to a gene; V was cut back by 0 bases and J by 5 bases. The CDR3 region has the DNA TGCGCCAGCAGCTTGGCCCTAGCGGGAGGGACCGGGGAGCTGTTTTTT. This translates into CASSLALAGGTGELFF.

The chain combines TRBV2 with TRBJ2-1, with 11 bases fitting TRBD2. Germline V gene data show CDR1 as SNHLY and CDR2 as FYNNEI. The CDR3 spans 15 residues. The trim removed 7 bases at V and 3 bases at J, leaving 5 bases unmatched. The CDR3 loop reads CASNLLAGVYNEQFF. The CDR3 coding sequence is TGTGCCAGCAATTTACTAGCGGGAGTCTACAATGAGCAGTTCTTC. Drawing the rest from reference TRBV2 and TRBJ2-1, the complete variable domain is EPEVTQTPSHQVTQMGQEVILRCVPISNHLYFYWYRQILGQKVEFLVSFYNNEISEKSEIFDDQFSVERPDGSNFTLKIRSTKLEDSAMYFCASNLLAGVYNEQFFGPGTRLTVL.

The count of this clone is one. The identical CDR3 is also encoded by other nucleotide sequences in the sample. The gene calls are TRBV5-1 and TRBJ2-5; 7 positions match TRBD1. Trimming removed 2 bases from V and 5 bases from J; junction bases left unmatched: 9. This CDR3 is built from 15 residues. CDR1 and CDR2 (germline): SGHRS, YFSETQ. The CDR3 DNA sequence: TGCGCCAGCAGCTTACTAAGACAGGGCGGCGAGACCCAGTACTTC. As protein: CASSLLRQGGETQYF.

This clone has only a few counts. The J gene is TRBJ1-1, the V gene TRBV29-1; TRBD1 aligns across 8 bases. The CDR3 length is 13 residues. Germline CDR1 and CDR2: SQVTM and ANQGSEA. Germline trimming cut 7 bases from V and 1 base from J; bases unmatched to any gene: 5. For the CDR3, the DNA is TGCAGCGCTGGGGACAGGTGGAACACTGAAGCTTTCTTT. This gives the protein CSAGDRWNTEAFF. The complete variable domain, with remaining parts taken from reference TRBV29-1 and TRBJ1-1, reads SAVISQKPSRDICQRGTSLTIQCQVDSQVTMMFWYRQQPGQSLTLIATANQGSEATYESGFVIDKFPISRPNLTFSTLTVSNMSPEDSSIYLCSAGDRWNTEAFFGQGTRLTVV.

This CDR3 reads CASSRQGGTGELFF. The DNA of the CDR3 is TGTGCCAGCAGCCGACAGGGCGGAACCGGGGAGCTGTTTTTT. The genes are TRBV14 and TRBJ2-2; 7 nucleotides line up with TRBD1. This CDR3 spans 14 amino acids. Germline lookup yields CDR1 SGHDN and CDR2 FVKESK. V lost 4 bases, J lost 5 bases, and 4 bases stayed unmatched.

This sequence joins TRBV7-9 and TRBJ2-7, with 7 bases identical to TRBD1. The CDR3 totals 18 residues. Per germline, CDR1 SEHNR and CDR2 FQNEAQ (reference sequence). The V and J ends lost 2 bases and 5 bases, in that order; junction bases with no gene match: 18. CDR3 nucleotides: TGTGCCAGCAGCTTACTCCGAACAGGGGATGGCCGGATCCACGAGCAGTACTTC. Translating gives CASSLLRTGDGRIHEQYF. The whole variable domain, filled in from reference TRBV7-9 and TRBJ2-7, reads DTGVSQNPRHKITKRGQNVTFRCDPISEHNRLYWYRQTLGQGPEFLTYFQNEAQLEKSRLLSDRFSAERPKGSFSTLEIQRTEQGDSAMYLCASSLLRTGDGRIHEQYFGPGTRLTVT.

Concerning this clone itself: Other nucleotide sequences from this sample produce the same CDR3. The chain links TRBV10-3 to TRBJ1-3; D perhaps matches TRBD1 (6 bases). Germline CDR1 is ENHRY and CDR2 is SYGVKD. The CDR3 length is 14 residues. V was cut by 2 bases and J by 4 bases, with 9 bases left in between. Written as DNA, the CDR3 is TGTGCCATCAGTGAGCAGGGGATGGGAAACACCATATATTTT. It specifies CAISEQGMGNTIYF.